This T cell receptor beta chain was identified during a study of blood T cell repertoires in COVID-19. As for the study in general: Sites in the United States, Italy and Spain provided acute and convalescent COVID-19 samples.

Per the germline V gene, CDR1 is SGDLS and CDR2 is YYNGEE. Trimming pared 4 bases from V and 7 bases from J, leaving 18 bases between. The CDR3 contains 16 residues. Study processing details: Quantification of nucleated cells was approximated via reference gene primer amplification. Sequenced by immunoSEQ multiplex PCR; TCRdb stores in-frame clones only, minus some. Clonal size and the V and J genes are those of that table, whereas D and trimming came from the DNA. Of 70,000 to 100,000 clones in the sample, approximately 86% were seen once. The chain has TRBV9 and TRBJ1-6; maybe TRBD1 (6 bases). Specimen: peripheral blood. The receptor was derived from a man older than 75 with active or convalescent COVID-19. This CDR3 is CASSPRDTGGNSPLHF. CDR3 in DNA: TGTGCCAGCAGCCCCCGGGACACCGGTGGGAATTCACCCCTCCACTTT.